Following are 32 T cell receptor beta chains from one sample sequenced in a study of T cells after yellow fever vaccination. TCRdb reprocessed the 5' RACE reads via MiXCR and lists one record per CDR3 protein. The table has approximately 96,000 distinct CDR3 sequences, more than 7.5% seen once. Material: CD8+ T cells not binding an NS4B(214-222) dextramer, sorted from PBMCs, obtained approximately 16 days after the first yellow fever vaccination. The receptor source for this set is a man aged 18 to 35 who received the YFV17D yellow fever vaccine.

The chain combines TRBV5-1 with TRBJ2-7; the match to TRBD2 covers 14 bases. The CDR3 totals 15 residues. V was clipped by 4 bases and J by 2 bases; unmatched bases: 2. The germline CDR1 and CDR2 sequences are SGHRS and YFSETQ. The CDR3 spells CASSEGLAGAYEQYF. As DNA, the CDR3 is TGCGCCAGCAGCGAGGGACTAGCGGGGGCCTACGAGCAGTACTTC.

The rearrangement uses TRBV7-8 and TRBJ2-5, with no clear D. This CDR3 is built from 15 residues. Germline loops: CDR1 SGHVS, CDR2 FQNEAQ. V shed 5 bases and J shed 1 base, with 14 bases lying between them. The CDR3 nucleotides are TGTGCCAGCAGCGCCCGAGCCACCTTCCAAGAGACCCAGTACTTC. Its translation: CASSARATFQETQYF.

The sample holds a few counts of this clonotype. V usage is TRBV25-1 and J usage is TRBJ1-2, with a weak D call TRBD1 (6 bases). Germline V gene data show CDR1 as MGHDK and CDR2 as SYGVNS. The ends were cut back, 9 bases at V and 5 bases at J, with 10 bases in the middle. The CDR3 is 11 amino acids. The DNA of the CDR3 is TGTGCCAGACAGGGACCGTATGGCTACACCTTC. It yields the protein CARQGPYGYTF.

The chain carries TRBV6-2 or TRBV6-3 and TRBJ2-7; D is possibly TRBD1 (5 bases). The CDR3 runs 14 residues. Trimming took off 0 bases at V and 6 bases at J, with 12 bases between the two ends. The germline V gene has CDR1 MNHEY and CDR2 SVGEGT. CDR3 DNA sequence: TGTGCCAGCAGTTACTCCCAGGGTTTAGGCGAGCAGTACGTC. Translated: CASSYSQGLGEQYV.

DNA of the CDR3: TGTGCCAGCAGCTTCCTGGGTGGGGAGCTGTTTTTT. It encodes CASSFLGGELFF. The J gene is TRBJ2-2, the V gene TRBV11-3; D gene unclear. CDR1 is SGHNT and CDR2 is YENEEA in the germline V gene. V lost 3 bases to trimming and J lost 8 bases, with 7 bases between them. This CDR3 spans 12 amino acids. The variable domain in full, with the rest retrieved from reference TRBV11-3 and TRBJ2-2, is EAGVVQSPRYKIIEKKQPVAFWCNPISGHNTLYWYLQNLGQGPELLIRYENEEAVDDSQLPKDRFSAERLKGVDSTLKIQPAELGDSAVYLCASSFLGGELFFGEGSRLTVL.

This clonotype was seen many times. The chain couples TRBV7-9 to TRBJ2-7; the D gene is possibly TRBD1 (5 bases). The CDR3 is made up of 15 amino acids. Germline V gene sequence: CDR1 SEHNR, CDR2 FQNEAQ (reference sequence). Trimming took off 3 bases at V and 0 bases at J, with 12 bases between the two ends. CDR3 in amino acids: CASSFAGYSSYEQYF. In DNA, the CDR3 is TGTGCCAGCAGCTTTGCAGGGTATAGCTCCTACGAGCAGTACTTC.

V is TRBV4-3 and J is TRBJ1-6; 7 nucleotides align to TRBD1. The germline V gene encodes CDR1 LGHNA and CDR2 YSLEER. The ends lost 4 bases at V and 5 bases at J; junction bases unmatched: 17. This CDR3 comprises 19 residues. The CDR3 loop reads CASSLQGPSTGYDNSPLHF. The DNA of the CDR3 is TGCGCCAGCAGCCTCCAAGGTCCCTCGACAGGGTACGATAATTCACCCCTCCACTTT.

This clonotype was counted a few times. The chain couples TRBV7-8 to TRBJ2-3; TRBD2 agrees at 7 bases. The CDR3 is made up of 15 amino acids. V shed 3 bases and J 3 bases; nucleotides not matched to a gene: 6. The germline V gene has CDR1 SGHVS and CDR2 FQNEAQ. This chain's CDR3 is CASSLGVGGTDTQYF. The CDR3 DNA is TGTGCCAGCAGCTTGGGTGTCGGGGGGACAGATACGCAGTATTTT. Filled out from reference TRBV7-8 and TRBJ2-3, the complete variable domain reads GAGVSQSPRYKVAKRGQDVALRCDPISGHVSLFWYQQALGQGPEFLTYFQNEAQLDKSGLPSDRFFAERPEGSVSTLKIQRTQQEDSAVYLCASSLGVGGTDTQYFGPGTRLTVL.

The sample holds many counts of this clonotype. V is TRBV4-1 and J is TRBJ2-3, with 8 bases fitting TRBD2. Germline V CDR1 and CDR2: MGHRA, YSYEKL. Trimming cost V 3 bases and J 2 bases; bases outside gene matches: 4. The CDR3 sequence is 15 residues long. In nucleotides, the CDR3 is TGCGCCAGCAGCCACCCCGGGGGGGACACAGATACGCAGTATTTT. It translates to CASSHPGGDTDTQYF.

This clonotype occurred a few times. V gene TRBV6-2 or TRBV6-3 combines with J gene TRBJ2-7; 10 bases agree with TRBD2. CDR3 size: 14 residues. The V gene end was trimmed by 2 bases and the J gene end by 4 bases; junction bases not matched to a gene: 2. Germline assignment: CDR1 MNHEY and CDR2 SVGEGT. The CDR3 DNA is TGTGCCAGCAGTTACGGGACTAGCGTTTACGAGCAGTACGTC. Its protein product is CASSYGTSVYEQYV.

The rearrangement uses TRBV6-5 and TRBJ2-3; D perhaps matches TRBD1 (5 bases). Looked up from germline, CDR1 is MNHEY and CDR2 is SVGAGI. This CDR3 has 15 residues. Trimming shortened V by 4 bases and J by 3 bases, and 14 bases separated the two germline ends. The CDR3 DNA is TGTGCCAGCAGTTTAGTCACAGGTAGAACAGATACGCAGTATTTT. Amino acid sequence: CASSLVTGRTDTQYF.

J is TRBJ1-2 and V is TRBV6-5; 8 positions agree with TRBD1. Germline-derived CDR1 and CDR2 are MNHEY and SVGAGI. Trimming cost V 1 base and J 1 base; bases outside gene matches: 5. This CDR3 comprises 16 residues. The CDR3 here is CASSYFQGALNYGYTF. CDR3 nucleotides: TGTGCCAGCAGTTACTTCCAGGGGGCTCTTAACTATGGCTACACCTTC.

The chain combines TRBV5-4 with TRBJ1-4, with no clear D. The V end lost 2 bases, the J end lost 5 bases, and 7 bases lay between the germline ends. CDR3 size: 13 residues. Germline V gene data show CDR1 as SGHNT and CDR2 as YYREEE (reference sequence). In nucleotides, the CDR3 is TGTGCCAGCAGCTTATCGGGCAATGAAAAACTGTTTTTT. Translated, it gives CASSLSGNEKLFF.

In this sample, this clonotype turned up a few times. In DNA form, the CDR3 reads TGTGCCAGCAGCTCCTTGGACAGGGAGGGCACTGAAGCTTTCTTT. It is translated as CASSSLDREGTEAFF. The rearrangement uses TRBV4-2 and TRBJ1-1, with TRBD1 matching 8 bases. Unmatched junction bases numbered 9, after V lost 5 bases and J lost 4 bases. The CDR3 runs 15 residues. The germline CDR1 and CDR2 sequences are LGHNA and YNFKEQ.

This clonotype came up a few times. The chain carries TRBV9 and TRBJ2-1, with D maybe TRBD2 (6 bases). The V gene's germline CDR1 is SGDLS and CDR2 YYNGEE. This CDR3 is 14 amino acids long. V lost 3 bases, J lost 6 bases, and 13 bases lay in between. CDR3 residues: CASSGGVGGNEQFF. In DNA form, the CDR3 reads TGTGCCAGCAGCGGGGGCGTGGGGGGCAATGAGCAGTTCTTC. Combining the CDR3 with reference TRBV9 and TRBJ2-1 gives the whole variable domain DSGVTQTPKHLITATGQRVTLRCSPRSGDLSVYWYQQSLDQGLQFLIQYYNGEERAKGNILERFSAQQFPDLHSELNLSSLELGDSALYFCASSGGVGGNEQFFGPGTRLTVL.

The V gene is TRBV11-2, the J gene TRBJ2-1; 11 bases map to TRBD2. The germline V gene encodes CDR1 SGHAT and CDR2 FQNNGV. J gave up 4 bases and V 5 bases, and 13 bases lay outside the gene matches. There are 18 residues in the CDR3. CDR3 nucleotides: TGTGCCAGCAGCCCCCCGAGGCTAGCGGGGGGCGGGTACAATGAGCAGTTCTTC. It specifies CASSPPRLAGGGYNEQFF.

This clonotype was counted ten times or more. The genes are TRBV6-5 and TRBJ2-2; the match to TRBD1 covers 7 bases. Looked up from germline, CDR1 is MNHEY and CDR2 is SVGAGI. CDR3 size: 13 residues. J was trimmed by 7 bases and V by 4 bases; bases with no gene match: 3. CDR3 protein: CASSFQGVGELFF. The CDR3 nucleotides are TGTGCCAGCAGTTTCCAGGGGGTCGGGGAGCTGTTTTTT.

This chain links TRBV7-8 with TRBJ1-1, with a weak D call TRBD1 (5 bases). Deletions cut 2 bases from V and 0 bases from J, with 10 bases between. The CDR3 has 15 amino acids. Germline V gene sequence: CDR1 SGHVS, CDR2 FQNEAQ. CDR3 nucleotides: TGTGCCAGCAGCTTACTGACAGCCATGAACACTGAAGCTTTCTTT. It is translated as CASSLLTAMNTEAFF.

This clonotype appeared a few times. The genes are TRBV4-1 and TRBJ2-7, with D perhaps being TRBD1 or TRBD2 (5 bases each). Germline V CDR1 and CDR2: MGHRA, YSYEKL. The CDR3 spans 13 residues. Trimming pared 4 bases from V and 2 bases from J, leaving 9 bases between. For the CDR3, the DNA is TGCGCCAGCAGCCTCGAGGGGACCTACGAGCAGTACTTC. This sequence encodes CASSLEGTYEQYF.

The rearrangement links TRBV7-6 to TRBJ1-5, with 10 positions matching TRBD1. V was pared by 5 bases and J by 1 base, with 2 bases of the junction left unmatched. This CDR3 is 15 amino acids long. Looked up from germline, CDR1 is SGHVS and CDR2 is FNYEAQ. The CDR3 coding sequence is TGTGCCAGCAGCAAGGACAGGGGGAGCAATCAGCCCCAGCATTTT. Amino acids: CASSKDRGSNQPQHF.

This clonotype was observed a handful of times. This chain connects TRBV2 to TRBJ1-2; the match to TRBD1 covers 10 bases. V trimming: 3 bases; J trimming: 2 bases; junction bases outside the gene matches: 12. The CDR3 is 18 amino acids. CDR1 is SNHLY and CDR2 is FYNNEI in the germline V gene. CDR3 nucleotides: TGTGCCAGCAGTGATTCACGGGACAGGGGTAGTAGAAACTATGGCTACACCTTC. Its protein is CASSDSRDRGSRNYGYTF. Based on the CDR3 plus reference TRBV2 and TRBJ1-2, the full variable domain is EPEVTQTPSHQVTQMGQEVILRCVPISNHLYFYWYRQILGQKVEFLVSFYNNEISEKSEIFDDQFSVERPDGSNFTLKIRSTKLEDSAMYFCASSDSRDRGSRNYGYTFGSGTRLTVV.

This clonotype was observed many times. The V and J genes are TRBV5-1 and TRBJ1-4; the D gene is possibly TRBD1 (6 bases). Germline CDR1 and CDR2: SGHRS and YFSETQ. The CDR3 has 16 amino acids. The germline V and J ends were trimmed by 4 bases and 5 bases, with 18 bases remaining between them. The CDR3 coding sequence is TGCGCCAGCAGCCTCAAACCGGGACAAGTCAATGAAAAACTGTTTTTT. It is translated as CASSLKPGQVNEKLFF.

There are a few counts of this clonotype. The V gene is TRBV27, the J gene TRBJ1-1, with 7 positions matching TRBD1. In germline, CDR1 is MNHEY, CDR2 SMNVEV (reference sequence). The CDR3 extends over 14 amino acids. Losses at the gene ends were 9 bases for V and 1 base for J; bases not matched to a gene: 8. The CDR3: CASQSGTANTEAFF. CDR3 nucleotide sequence: TGTGCCAGTCAATCCGGGACAGCGAACACTGAAGCTTTCTTT.

CDR3 sequence reads: CASSFRVPPSSGANVLTF. The CDR3 nucleotides are TGTGCCAGCAGTTTTAGGGTTCCCCCTAGCTCTGGGGCCAACGTCCTGACTTTC. The chain combines TRBV2 with TRBJ2-6; D remains ambiguous. The CDR3 consists of 18 residues. Germline CDR1 is SNHLY and CDR2 is FYNNEI. Trimming took off 5 bases at V and 0 bases at J, with 17 bases between the two ends.

The genes are TRBV23-1 and TRBJ2-7; TRBD1 matches at 10 bases. TRBV23-1 is classed as an ORF, of uncertain function. V trimming: 4 bases; J trimming: 5 bases; junction bases outside the gene matches: 8. The length of the CDR3 is 15 residues. CDR3 DNA: TGCGCCAGCAGTCTGCTGGGACAGGGGACCAACGAGCAGTACTTC. Protein: CASSLLGQGTNEQYF.

For the CDR3, the DNA is TGTGCCAGCAGCACTGAGGGGGGAATAGGAGATACGCAGTATTTT. Residues: CASSTEGGIGDTQYF. The rearrangement uses TRBV12-3 or TRBV12-4 and TRBJ2-3; D assignment may be TRBD1 or TRBD2 (6 bases each). V lost 6 bases and J 5 bases, leaving 18 bases between the germline ends. The CDR3 runs to 15 residues.

The chain couples TRBV15 to TRBJ2-7; no clear D gene. Germline CDR1 LNHNV, CDR2 YYDKDF (reference sequence). The CDR3 length is 14 residues. V dropped 8 bases and J dropped 0 bases, with 14 bases sitting between them. The CDR3 loop is CATSPEIRSYEQYF. CDR3 DNA: TGTGCCACCTCCCCGGAGATCCGCTCCTACGAGCAGTACTTC.

The chain employs TRBV6-2 or TRBV6-3 and TRBJ1-4, with D unresolved. The V gene's germline CDR1 is MNHEY and CDR2 SVGEGT. The length of the CDR3 is 10 residues. V shed 5 bases and J shed 17 bases, with 12 bases lying between them. The CDR3 region has the DNA TGTGCCAGCAGTCAAAGGACGGGTTTTTTT. It codes for CASSQRTGFF.

V usage is TRBV12-3 or TRBV12-4 and J usage is TRBJ1-1; D not certain. V lost 7 bases and J lost 0, with 15 bases in between. The CDR3 length is 15 residues. The DNA for the CDR3 is TGTGCCAGCACCGTCGGCTTCTTAATGAACACTGAAGCTTTCTTT. As protein: CASTVGFLMNTEAFF.

This clonotype has just a few counts. This chain joins TRBV27 and TRBJ2-3; D remains unclear. CDR1 MNHEY and CDR2 SMNVEV come from the germline V gene (reference sequence). The CDR3 totals 14 residues. The CDR3, as DNA: TGTGTATCGGCTCCCTCCCAAAGGGCAGATACGCAGTATTTT. This gives the protein CVSAPSQRADTQYF.

The chain recombines TRBV4-2 with TRBJ1-6, with D maybe TRBD1 (5 bases). The V end was cut by 4 bases, the J end by 5 bases, with 12 bases between. Germline V gives CDR1 LGHNA, CDR2 YNFKEQ. The CDR3 consists of 15 residues. This CDR3 is CASSPTAVDNSPLHF. The CDR3 DNA reads as TGTGCCAGCAGCCCGACAGCGGTGGATAATTCACCCCTCCACTTT.

This clonotype was observed a handful of times. The chain recombines TRBV7-3 with TRBJ2-1; no reliable D call. This CDR3 comprises 16 residues. Germline CDR1 reads SGHTA; CDR2 reads FQGTGA. Trimming pared 1 base from V and 0 bases from J, leaving 10 bases between. The CDR3 region is CASSLRVESSYNEQFF. The CDR3 DNA follows: TGTGCCAGCAGCTTAAGGGTCGAGAGCTCCTACAATGAGCAGTTCTTC.